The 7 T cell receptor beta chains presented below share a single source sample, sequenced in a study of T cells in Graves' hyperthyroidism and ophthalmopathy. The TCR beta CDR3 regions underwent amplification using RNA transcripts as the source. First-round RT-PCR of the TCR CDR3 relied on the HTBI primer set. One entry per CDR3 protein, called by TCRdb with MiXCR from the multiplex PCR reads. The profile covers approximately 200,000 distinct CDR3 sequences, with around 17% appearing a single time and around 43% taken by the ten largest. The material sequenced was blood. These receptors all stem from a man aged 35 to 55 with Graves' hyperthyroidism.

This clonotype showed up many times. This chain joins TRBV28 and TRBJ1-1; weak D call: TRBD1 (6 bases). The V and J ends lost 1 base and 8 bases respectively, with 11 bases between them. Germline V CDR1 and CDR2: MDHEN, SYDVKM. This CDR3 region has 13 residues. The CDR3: CASSLSQGLEAFF. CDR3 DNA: TGTGCCAGCAGTTTATCACAGGGCTTGGAAGCTTTCTTT. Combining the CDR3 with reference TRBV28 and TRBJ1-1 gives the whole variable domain DVKVTQSSRYLVKRTGEKVFLECVQDMDHENMFWYRQDPGLGLRLIYFSYDVKMKEKGDIPEGYSVSREKKERFSLILESASTNQTSMYLCASSLSQGLEAFFGQGTRLTVV.

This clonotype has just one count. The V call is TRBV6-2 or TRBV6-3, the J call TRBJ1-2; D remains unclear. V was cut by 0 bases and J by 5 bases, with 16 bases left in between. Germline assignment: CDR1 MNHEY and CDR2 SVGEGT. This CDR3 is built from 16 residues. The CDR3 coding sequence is TGTGCCAGCAGTTACTCAAGTCGCTTTGTGAATTATGGCTACACCTTC. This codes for CASSYSSRFVNYGYTF.

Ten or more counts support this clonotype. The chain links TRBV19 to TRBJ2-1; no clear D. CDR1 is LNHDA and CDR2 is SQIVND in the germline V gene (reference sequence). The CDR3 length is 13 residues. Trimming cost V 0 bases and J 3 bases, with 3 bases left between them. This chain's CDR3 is CASSIDIYNEQFF. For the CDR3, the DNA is TGTGCCAGTAGTATAGATATCTACAATGAGCAGTTCTTC.

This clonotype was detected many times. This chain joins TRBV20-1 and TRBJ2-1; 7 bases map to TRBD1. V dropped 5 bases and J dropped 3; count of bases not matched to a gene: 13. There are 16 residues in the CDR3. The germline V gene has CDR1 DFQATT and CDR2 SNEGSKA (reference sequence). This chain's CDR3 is CSAPRTGSEVYNEQFF. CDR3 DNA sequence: TGCAGTGCTCCCAGGACAGGCTCAGAGGTCTACAATGAGCAGTTCTTC.

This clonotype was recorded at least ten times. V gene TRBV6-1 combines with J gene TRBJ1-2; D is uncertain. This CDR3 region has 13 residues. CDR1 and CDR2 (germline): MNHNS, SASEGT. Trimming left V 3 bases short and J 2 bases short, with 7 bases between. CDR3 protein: CASSDLGNYGYTF. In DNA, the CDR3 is TGTGCCAGCAGTGATCTGGGGAACTATGGCTACACCTTC.

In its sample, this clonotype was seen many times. CDR3 nucleotide sequence: TGTGCCAGCAGTTTAGATGGTCAGCCCCAGCATTTT. This encodes CASSLDGQPQHF. The rearrangement links TRBV12-3 or TRBV12-4 to TRBJ1-5; D unresolved. The germline V and J ends were trimmed by 1 base and 6 bases, with 4 bases remaining between them. The CDR3 totals 12 residues.

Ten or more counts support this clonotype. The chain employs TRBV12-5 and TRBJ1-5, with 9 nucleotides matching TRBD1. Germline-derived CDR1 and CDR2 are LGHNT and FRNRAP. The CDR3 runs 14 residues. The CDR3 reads CASDGDRVGQPQHF. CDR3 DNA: TGTGCCTCTGACGGGGACAGGGTCGGGCAGCCCCAGCATTTT.